This entry concerns a single TCR beta chain. TCRdb's copy holds only in-frame clones and misses some; the assay was immunoSEQ multiplex PCR. The sample has tens of thousands of clones, less than 95% seen once; the top ten hold approximately 1.8%. CDR1 is MNHEY and CDR2 is SMNVEV in the germline V gene (reference sequence). The length of the CDR3 is 13 residues. Trimming removed 3 bases at V and 0 bases at J, with 3 bases between. The sample originates from a study of OX40 agonist ivuxolimab in advanced cancers. About the study: Patients receiving dose escalation had hepatocellular carcinoma, melanoma, renal cell or head and neck cancer.

This clonotype was obtained from an adult with an advanced solid tumor such as melanoma, head and neck, liver or kidney cancer. This material consisted of CD4+ or CD8+ T cells sorted from blood, taken in a trial of the OX40 agonist ivuxolimab. The chain uses TRBV27 and TRBJ1-5; D is ambiguous. CDR3 DNA sequence: TGTGCCAGCAGTTTGGTTAGCAATCAGCCCCAGCATTTT. This codes for CASSLVSNQPQHF.